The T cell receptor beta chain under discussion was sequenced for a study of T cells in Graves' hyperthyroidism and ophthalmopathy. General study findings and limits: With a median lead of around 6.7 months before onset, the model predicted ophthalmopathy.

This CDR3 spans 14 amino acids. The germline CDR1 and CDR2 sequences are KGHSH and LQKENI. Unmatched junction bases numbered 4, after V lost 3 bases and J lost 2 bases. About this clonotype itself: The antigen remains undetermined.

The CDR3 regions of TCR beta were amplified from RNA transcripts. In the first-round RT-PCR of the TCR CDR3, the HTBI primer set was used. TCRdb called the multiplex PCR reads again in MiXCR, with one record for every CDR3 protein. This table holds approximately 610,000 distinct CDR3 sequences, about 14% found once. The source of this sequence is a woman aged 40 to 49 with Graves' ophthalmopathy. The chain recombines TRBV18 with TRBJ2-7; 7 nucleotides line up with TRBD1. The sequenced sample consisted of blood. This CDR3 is CASSPLGQTYEQYF. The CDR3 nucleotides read TGTGCCAGCTCACCCCTGGGACAGACCTACGAGCAGTACTTC.